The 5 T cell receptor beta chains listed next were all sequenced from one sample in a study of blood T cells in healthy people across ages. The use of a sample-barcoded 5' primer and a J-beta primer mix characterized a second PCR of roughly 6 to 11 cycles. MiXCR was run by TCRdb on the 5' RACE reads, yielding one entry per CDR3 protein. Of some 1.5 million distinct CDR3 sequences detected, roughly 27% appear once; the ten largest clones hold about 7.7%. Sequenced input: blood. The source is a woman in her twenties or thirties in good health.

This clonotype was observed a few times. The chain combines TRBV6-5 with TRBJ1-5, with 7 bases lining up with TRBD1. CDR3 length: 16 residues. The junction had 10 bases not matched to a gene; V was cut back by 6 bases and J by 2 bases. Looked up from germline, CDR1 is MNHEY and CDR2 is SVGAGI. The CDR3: CASSNPTGSRNQPQHF. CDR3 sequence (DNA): TGTGCCAGCAGCAATCCGACAGGGAGTCGCAATCAGCCCCAGCATTTT.

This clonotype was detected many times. Here the CDR3 reads CSARELAGLADTQYF. The DNA for the CDR3 is TGCAGTGCTAGAGAGCTAGCGGGGCTCGCAGATACGCAGTATTTT. This chain joins TRBV20-1 and TRBJ2-3, with 9 bases lining up with TRBD2. The CDR3 contains 15 residues. J lost 4 bases, V lost 0 bases, and 5 bases had no gene match. CDR1 is DFQATT and CDR2 is SNEGSKA in the germline V gene (reference sequence).

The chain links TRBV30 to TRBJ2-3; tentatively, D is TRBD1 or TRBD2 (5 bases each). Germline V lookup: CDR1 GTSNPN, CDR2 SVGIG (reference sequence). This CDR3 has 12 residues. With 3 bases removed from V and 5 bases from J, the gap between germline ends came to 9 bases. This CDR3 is CAWSGTGDTQYF. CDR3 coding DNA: TGTGCCTGGAGCGGGACGGGAGATACGCAGTATTTT.

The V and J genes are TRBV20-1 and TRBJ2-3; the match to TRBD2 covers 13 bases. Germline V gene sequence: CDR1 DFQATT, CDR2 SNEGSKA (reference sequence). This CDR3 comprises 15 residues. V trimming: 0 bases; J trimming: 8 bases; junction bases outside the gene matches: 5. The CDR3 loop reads CSARDGTSGVFTQYF. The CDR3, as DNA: TGCAGTGCTAGAGACGGGACTAGCGGGGTGTTTACGCAGTATTTT.

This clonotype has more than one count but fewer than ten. The CDR3 nucleotides are TGTGCCAGCAGTGTTGGGGAAAGACAGCCCCAGCATTTT. It specifies CASSVGERQPQHF. The chain is built from TRBV2 and TRBJ1-5, with D unclear. The germline gives CDR1 SNHLY, CDR2 FYNNEI. Trimming shortened V by 4 bases and J by 7 bases, and 11 bases separated the two germline ends. The length of the CDR3 is 13 residues.